The rows below give T cell receptor beta chains drawn from one sample of a study of cytomegalovirus exposure and HLA in healthy donors. TCRdb's table, derived via immunoSEQ multiplex PCR, lists solely in-frame clones and lacks some. Altogether under 250,000 clones are present, around 80% being singletons, with the ten largest covering 0.47%. The material sequenced was PBMCs. These receptors originate from a boy between 10 and 17 years old in good health and CMV-seronegative. Both conserved end residues are part of each CDR3. The D gene is left open where the match is weak. Only part of the rows carry a size: once, few, many, or a class if the clone is expanded.

>NA|TRBJ2-7|NA|TRBV7-9
TGTGCCAGCAGCTTTGTCGTGCAGGGGCACTACGAGCAGTACTTC
CASSFVVQGHYEQYF
>NA|TRBJ1-1|NA|TRBV7-8
TGTGCCAGCAGCTTAGCCAGGGCCAGGGTCACTGAAGCTTTCTTT
CASSLARARVTEAFF
>TRBD2|TRBJ2-5|once|TRBV27
TGTGCCAGCAGCCCCCCGGGACTAGCGGGGGGTCCGGAGACCCAGTACTTC
CASSPPGLAGGPETQYF
>TRBD1|TRBJ1-1|NA|TRBV6-5
TGTGCCAGCAGTACAACCGGGACAGGTAACACTGAAGCTTTCTTT
CASSTTGTGNTEAFF
>NA|TRBJ2-3|NA|TRBV4-1
TGCGCCAGCAGCCAACTGACGGGTGGCACAGATACGCAGTATTTT
CASSQLTGGTDTQYF
>NA|TRBJ2-3|NA|TRBV14
TGTGCCAGCAGCGGCGCAGGGACTAGCACAGATACGCAGTATTTT
CASSGAGTSTDTQYF
>NA|TRBJ2-7|NA|TRBV7-9
TGTTCCAGCAGCCTCATAGGACAGTTACTAGACTTC
CSSSLIGQLLDF
>NA|TRBJ2-1|NA|TRBV5-5
TGTGCCAGCAGCCCTCCCCCGACGGGGAGGCGGGAGCAGTTCTTC
CASSPPPTGRREQFF
>TRBD2|TRBJ2-5|NA|TRBV13
TGTGCCAGCAGCCACGGACTGGCTAGCGGACAAGAGACCCAGTACTTC
CASSHGLASGQETQYF
>TRBD2|TRBJ2-3|NA|TRBV7-3
TGTGCCAGCAGCTTAATAGGCGGGGGTAGCACAGATACGCAGTATTTT
CASSLIGGGSTDTQYF
>NA|TRBJ2-7|once|TRBV13
TGTGCCAGCAGCTCCCGGGGGAGCGACGAGCAGTACTTC
CASSSRGSDEQYF
>TRBD2|TRBJ2-1|once|TRBV10-2
TGCGCCAGCAGTGCGGCTAGCGGGAGTAGGGATGAGCAGTTCTTC
CASSAASGSRDEQFF
>NA|TRBJ1-1|few|TRBV2
TGTGCCAGCAGCAGGGGTCCACCGCGTGAAGCTTTCTTT
CASSRGPPREAFF
>NA|TRBJ1-5|NA|TRBV18
TGTGCCAGCTCACCAGGGCAGGCGTATCAGCCCCAGCATTTT
CASSPGQAYQPQHF